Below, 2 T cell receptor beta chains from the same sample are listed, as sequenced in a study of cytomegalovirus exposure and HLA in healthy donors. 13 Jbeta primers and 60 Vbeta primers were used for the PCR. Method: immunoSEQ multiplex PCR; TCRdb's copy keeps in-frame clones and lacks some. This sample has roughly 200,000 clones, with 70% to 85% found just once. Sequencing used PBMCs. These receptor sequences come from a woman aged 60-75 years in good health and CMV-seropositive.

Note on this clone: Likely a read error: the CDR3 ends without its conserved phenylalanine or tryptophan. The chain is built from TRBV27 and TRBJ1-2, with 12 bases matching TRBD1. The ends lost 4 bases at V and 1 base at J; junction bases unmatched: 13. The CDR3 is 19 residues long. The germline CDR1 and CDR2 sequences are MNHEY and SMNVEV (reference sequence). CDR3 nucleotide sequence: TGTGCCAGCAGTTGGTCCGGGACAGGGGGCCGCGGATTTAACTATGGCTACACCCTC. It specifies CASSWSGTGGRGFNYGYTL.

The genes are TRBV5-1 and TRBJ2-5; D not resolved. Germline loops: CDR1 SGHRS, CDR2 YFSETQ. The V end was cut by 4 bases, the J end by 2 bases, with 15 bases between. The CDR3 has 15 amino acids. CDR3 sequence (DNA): TGCGCCAGCAGCCCAGGTCGTGCGCCACAAGAGACCCAGTACTTC. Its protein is CASSPGRAPQETQYF. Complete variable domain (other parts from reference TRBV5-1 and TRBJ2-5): KAGVTQTPRYLIKTRGQQVTLSCSPISGHRSVSWYQQTPGQGLQFLFEYFSETQRNKGNFPGRFSGRQFSNSRSEMNVSTLELGDSALYLCASSPGRAPQETQYFGPGTRLLVL.